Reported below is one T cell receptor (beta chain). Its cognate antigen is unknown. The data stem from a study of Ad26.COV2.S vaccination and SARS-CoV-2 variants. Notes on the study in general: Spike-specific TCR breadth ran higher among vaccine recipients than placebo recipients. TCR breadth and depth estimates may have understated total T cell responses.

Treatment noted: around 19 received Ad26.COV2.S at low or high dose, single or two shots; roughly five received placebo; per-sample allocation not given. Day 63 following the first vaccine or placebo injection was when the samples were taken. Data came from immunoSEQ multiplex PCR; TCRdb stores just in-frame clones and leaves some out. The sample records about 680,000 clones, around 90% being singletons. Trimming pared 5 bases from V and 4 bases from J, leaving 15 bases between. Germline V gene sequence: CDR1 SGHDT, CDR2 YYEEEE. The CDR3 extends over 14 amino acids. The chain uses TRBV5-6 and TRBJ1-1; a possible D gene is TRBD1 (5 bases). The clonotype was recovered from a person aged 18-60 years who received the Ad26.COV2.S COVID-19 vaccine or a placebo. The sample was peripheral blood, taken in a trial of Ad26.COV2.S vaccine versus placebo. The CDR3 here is CASSSVGVGTEAFF. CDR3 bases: TGTGCCAGCAGTTCGGTGGGGGTGGGCACTGAAGCTTTCTTT.